This T cell receptor (beta chain) was captured in a study of blood T cell repertoires in COVID-19. Study at large: Among Cohort 3 donors, those recovered had two negative PCRs, clearance, or symptom resolution. COVID-19 samples, acute and convalescent, were from the United States, Italy and Spain. Nucleic acid was either cDNA or gDNA, and it came from T cells, B-cell-depleted T cells, or PBMCs.

This CDR3 comprises 15 residues. Trimming stripped 1 base from V and 6 bases from J, with 12 bases between. The germline CDR1 and CDR2 sequences are SEHNR and FQNEAQ (reference sequence). This clone was observed a few times. In the source study's methods: Amplification with reference gene primers provided the estimates of nucleated cell counts. Data came from immunoSEQ multiplex PCR; TCRdb stores just in-frame clones and leaves some out. The V and J calls and clone size are taken from that table; D and trimming were inferred from the DNA. The sample has over 130,000 clones, approximately 87% seen once.

The chain couples TRBV7-9 to TRBJ1-4; D possibly corresponds to TRBD1 (6 bases). This clonotype was obtained from a man in his fifties or sixties in a cohort exposed to, infected with or recovered from COVID-19 (not recorded which). The sequencing sample was made of PBMCs or T cells enriched from blood (not recorded which). The CDR3 here is CASSLGAGQYEKLFF. DNA for the CDR3: TGTGCCAGCAGCTTAGGGGCAGGACAGTATGAAAAACTGTTTTTT.